These 11 T cell receptor beta chains were sequenced from one sample in a study of blood T cell repertoires in COVID-19. Libraries were prepared by immunoSEQ multiplex PCR; TCRdb keeps only in-frame clonotypes and omits some of them. The sample lists approximately 300,000 clones, more than 70% seen once, with 1.5% to 2% in the top ten. Sequencing input: peripheral blood. All receptors derive from a woman between 50 and 59 years old with acute or convalescent COVID-19.

The V gene is TRBV27, the J gene TRBJ2-1; the D gene is possibly TRBD1 (5 bases). The CDR3 has 14 residues. In germline, CDR1 is MNHEY, CDR2 SMNVEV (reference sequence). The germline V and J ends were trimmed by 5 bases and 6 bases, with 14 bases remaining between them. CDR3 coding DNA: TGTGCCAGCAGTCGCCTAGGAAGGGGCAATGAGCAGTTCTTC. Protein product: CASSRLGRGNEQFF.

This clone was found a few times. The chain is built from TRBV9 and TRBJ1-4; 7 positions agree with TRBD1. The CDR3 is 15 residues long. Germline V CDR1 and CDR2: SGDLS, YYNGEE. V was pared by 1 base and J by 5 bases, with 5 bases of the junction left unmatched. CDR3 nucleotide sequence: TGTGCCAGCAGCGTATACCAGGGGGAGAATGAAAAACTGTTTTTT. Amino acids: CASSVYQGENEKLFF.

The CDR3 nucleotides read TGTGCCAGCAGCAACAAACCAGGAGGCGGGACTAGCGACACAGATACGCAGTATTTT. Its translation is CASSNKPGGGTSDTDTQYF. The chain joins TRBV11-2 to TRBJ2-3; 10 bases fit TRBD2. The length of the CDR3 is 19 residues. Unmatched junction bases numbered 16, after V lost 5 bases and J lost 2 bases. Germline assignment: CDR1 SGHAT and CDR2 FQNNGV.

The chain links TRBV7-2 to TRBJ1-4, with D possibly being TRBD1 (6 bases). Trimming removed 6 bases at V and 4 bases at J, with 15 bases between. The germline V gene encodes CDR1 SGHTA and CDR2 FQGNSA. The CDR3 spans 15 residues. The CDR3 protein is CASRDTGLGNEKLFF. In DNA form, the CDR3 reads TGTGCCAGCAGAGATACAGGGTTGGGTAATGAAAAACTGTTTTTT.

V usage is TRBV30 and J usage is TRBJ2-1; D is perhaps TRBD2 (6 bases). The CDR3 spans 10 residues. Germline CDR1 GTSNPN, CDR2 SVGIG (reference sequence). The V end was cut by 5 bases, the J end by 9 bases, with 8 bases between. The CDR3 DNA is TGTGCCTGGGTGGGGGGTGAGCAGTTCTTC. It specifies CAWVGGEQFF.

This chain joins TRBV7-8 and TRBJ2-6; D might be TRBD1 (6 bases). The V and J ends lost 1 base and 0 bases respectively, with 13 bases between them. The CDR3 length is 18 residues. Germline-derived CDR1 and CDR2 are SGHVS and FQNEAQ. CDR3 sequence: CASSLDVGAGSGANVLTF. As DNA, the CDR3 is TGTGCCAGCAGCTTAGATGTGGGGGCAGGCTCTGGGGCCAACGTCCTGACTTTC.

This rearrangement joins TRBV19 to TRBJ2-2; 9 positions agree with TRBD2. Germline CDR1 reads LNHDA; CDR2 reads SQIVND (reference sequence). Unmatched junction bases numbered 6, after V lost 4 bases and J lost 3 bases. The CDR3 extends over 16 amino acids. CDR3 protein: CASSSGRASDTGELFF. The CDR3 DNA reads as TGTGCCAGTAGTAGCGGGAGGGCCTCGGACACCGGGGAGCTGTTTTTT.

This chain connects TRBV5-1 to TRBJ2-3, with a tentative D call TRBD2 (6 bases). CDR3 size: 14 residues. The V gene lost 4 bases and the J gene lost 0 bases, with 9 bases spanning the gap. CDR1 is SGHRS, CDR2 YFSETQ, per germline. The CDR3: CASSGAGSTDTQYF. The CDR3 DNA reads TGCGCCAGCAGCGGGGCGGGGAGCACAGATACGCAGTATTTT.

This clone was counted a few times. The CDR3 bases are TGTGCCAGCAGCTTAGCGATCGGTACTGAAGCTTTCTTT. Its translation is CASSLAIGTEAFF. The chain is built from TRBV7-9 and TRBJ1-1; D remains unclear. Germline V lookup: CDR1 SEHNR, CDR2 FQNEAQ (reference sequence). The CDR3 length is 13 residues. V lost 0 bases and J 5 bases, leaving 7 bases between the germline ends.

The chain carries TRBV7-2 and TRBJ2-7; D perhaps matches TRBD2 (5 bases). The CDR3 has 14 residues. CDR1 is SGHTA and CDR2 is FQGNSA in the germline V gene. Trimming removed 1 base from V and 5 bases from J, with 12 bases in between. Here the CDR3 reads CASSLERKWDEQYF. As DNA, the CDR3 is TGTGCCAGCAGCTTAGAGCGGAAGTGGGACGAGCAGTACTTC.

The genes are TRBV28 and TRBJ2-5; 8 bases map to TRBD2. J was trimmed by 5 bases and V by 2 bases; bases with no gene match: 4. The CDR3 contains 14 residues. The germline V gene encodes CDR1 MDHEN and CDR2 SYDVKM. The CDR3 nucleotides are TGTGCCAGCAGTTTAGCGGGAGGAGTTGAGACCCAGTACTTC. It yields the protein CASSLAGGVETQYF.